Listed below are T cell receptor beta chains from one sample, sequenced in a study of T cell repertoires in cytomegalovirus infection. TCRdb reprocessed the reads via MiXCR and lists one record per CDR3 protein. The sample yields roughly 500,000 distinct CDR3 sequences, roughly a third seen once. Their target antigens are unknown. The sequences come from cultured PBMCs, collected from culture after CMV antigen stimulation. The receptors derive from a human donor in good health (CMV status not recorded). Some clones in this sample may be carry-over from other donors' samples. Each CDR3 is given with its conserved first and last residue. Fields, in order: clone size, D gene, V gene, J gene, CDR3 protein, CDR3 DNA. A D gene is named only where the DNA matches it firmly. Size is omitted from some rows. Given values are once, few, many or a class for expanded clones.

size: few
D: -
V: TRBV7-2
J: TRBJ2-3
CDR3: CASSPERGFTDTQYF
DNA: TGTGCCAGCAGCCCTGAGCGCGGATTCACAGATACGCAGTATTTT

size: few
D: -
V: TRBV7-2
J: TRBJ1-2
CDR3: CASSLGRWDYGYTF
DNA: TGTGCCAGCAGCTTAGGAAGATGGGACTATGGCTACACCTTC

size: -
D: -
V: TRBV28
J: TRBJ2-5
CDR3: CASRDTGRETQYF
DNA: TGTGCCAGCAGGGATACAGGACGGGAGACCCAGTACTTC

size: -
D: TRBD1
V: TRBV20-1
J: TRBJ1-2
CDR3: CSAKTTGGNYGYTF
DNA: TGCAGTGCAAAAACGACAGGGGGTAACTATGGCTACACCTTC

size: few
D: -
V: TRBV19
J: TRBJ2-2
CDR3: CASMEETGELFF
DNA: TGTGCCAGTATGGAAGAAACCGGGGAGCTGTTTTTT

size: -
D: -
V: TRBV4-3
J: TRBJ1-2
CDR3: CASSQDRPKANYGYTF
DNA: TGCGCCAGCAGCCAAGATAGACCGAAAGCTAACTATGGCTACACCTTC

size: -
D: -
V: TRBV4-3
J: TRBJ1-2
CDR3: CASSQQDGPLNYGYTF
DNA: TGCGCCAGCAGCCAACAAGACGGACCTCTTAACTATGGCTACACCTTC

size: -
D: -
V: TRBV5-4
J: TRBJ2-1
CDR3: CASSPGRGSYNEQFF
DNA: TGTGCCAGCAGCCCAGGTAGGGGCTCCTACAATGAGCAGTTCTTC

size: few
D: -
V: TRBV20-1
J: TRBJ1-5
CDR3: CSAPIGGGQPQHF
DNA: TGCAGTGCGCCAATCGGCGGCGGGCAGCCCCAGCATTTT

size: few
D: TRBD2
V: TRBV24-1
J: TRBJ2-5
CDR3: CATSDLLWGTSGTRQGTQYF
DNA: TGTGCCACCAGTGATTTGCTGTGGGGGACTAGCGGGACCCGGCAAGGGACCCAGTACTTC

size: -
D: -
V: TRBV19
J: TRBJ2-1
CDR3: CASSIDLRAPTYNEQFF
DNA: TGTGCCAGTAGTATAGATCTCCGGGCTCCCACTTACAATGAGCAGTTCTTC

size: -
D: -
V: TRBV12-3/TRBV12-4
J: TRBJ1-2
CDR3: CASSFTGGGGYTF
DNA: TGTGCCAGCAGCTTCACTGGAGGAGGTGGCTACACCTTC

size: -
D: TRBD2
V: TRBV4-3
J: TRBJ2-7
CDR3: CASSQERGSIGYEQYF
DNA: TGCGCCAGCAGCCAAGAACGCGGGAGTATAGGCTACGAGCAGTACTTC

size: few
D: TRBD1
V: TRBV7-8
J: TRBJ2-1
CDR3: CASSLGPGQGINEQFF
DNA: TGTGCCAGCAGCTTAGGGCCCGGACAGGGGATCAATGAGCAGTTCTTC

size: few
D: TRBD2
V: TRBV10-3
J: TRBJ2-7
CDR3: CAIGEPPGLADYEQYF
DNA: TGTGCCATCGGCGAACCACCGGGACTAGCGGACTACGAGCAGTACTTC

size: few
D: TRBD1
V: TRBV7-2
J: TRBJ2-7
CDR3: CASSPKGGTGWYEQYF
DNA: TGTGCCAGCAGCCCCAAAGGCGGGACAGGGTGGTACGAGCAGTACTTC

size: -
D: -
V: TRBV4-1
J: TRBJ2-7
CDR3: CASSQISGMYEQYF
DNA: TGCGCCAGCAGCCAAATTAGCGGCATGTACGAGCAGTACTTC

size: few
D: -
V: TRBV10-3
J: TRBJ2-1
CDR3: CAISDTTRRTDNEQFF
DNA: TGTGCCATCAGTGATACCACTAGGAGGACCGACAATGAGCAGTTCTTC

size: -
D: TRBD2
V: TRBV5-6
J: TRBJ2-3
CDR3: CASSLFVGLETQYF
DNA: TGTGCCAGCAGCTTATTCGTGGGACTAGAGACGCAGTATTTT

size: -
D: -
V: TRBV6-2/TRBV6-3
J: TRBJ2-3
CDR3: CASSFDSHTQYF
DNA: TGTGCCAGCAGTTTCGACTCCCATACGCAGTATTTT

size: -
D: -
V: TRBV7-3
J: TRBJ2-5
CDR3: CASSPQRGSETQYF
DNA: TGTGCCAGCAGCCCTCAAAGGGGGTCAGAGACCCAGTACTTC

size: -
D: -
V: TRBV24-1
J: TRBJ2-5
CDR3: CATSDSDGQETQYF
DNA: TGTGCCACCAGTGATTCGGACGGACAAGAGACCCAGTACTTC

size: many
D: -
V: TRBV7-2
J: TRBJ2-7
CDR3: CASSAGRGRSYEQYF
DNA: TGTGCCAGCAGCGCCGGTAGGGGGAGATCCTACGAGCAGTACTTC